This T cell receptor beta chain was sequenced in a study of CD8 T cells in Susac syndrome. With random hexamers, reverse transcription was performed on about 0.5 to 1 ug of RNA. TCRdb itself ran the immunoSEQ multiplex PCR reads through MiXCR, one entry per CDR3 protein. The sample yields around 130,000 distinct CDR3 sequences, 94% seen once. From germline, CDR1 is LGHDT and CDR2 YNNKEL (reference sequence). The CDR3 is 11 amino acids. V was clipped by 3 bases and J by 7 bases, with 4 bases between them. Sequencing was performed on CD4+ T cells from PBMCs. The origin of this receptor is a human donor in good health. The rearrangement joins TRBV3-1 to TRBJ2-1, with no clear D. Here the CDR3 DNA reads TGTGCCAGCAGCCAGAGGAATGAGCAGTTCTTC. This encodes CASSQRNEQFF.